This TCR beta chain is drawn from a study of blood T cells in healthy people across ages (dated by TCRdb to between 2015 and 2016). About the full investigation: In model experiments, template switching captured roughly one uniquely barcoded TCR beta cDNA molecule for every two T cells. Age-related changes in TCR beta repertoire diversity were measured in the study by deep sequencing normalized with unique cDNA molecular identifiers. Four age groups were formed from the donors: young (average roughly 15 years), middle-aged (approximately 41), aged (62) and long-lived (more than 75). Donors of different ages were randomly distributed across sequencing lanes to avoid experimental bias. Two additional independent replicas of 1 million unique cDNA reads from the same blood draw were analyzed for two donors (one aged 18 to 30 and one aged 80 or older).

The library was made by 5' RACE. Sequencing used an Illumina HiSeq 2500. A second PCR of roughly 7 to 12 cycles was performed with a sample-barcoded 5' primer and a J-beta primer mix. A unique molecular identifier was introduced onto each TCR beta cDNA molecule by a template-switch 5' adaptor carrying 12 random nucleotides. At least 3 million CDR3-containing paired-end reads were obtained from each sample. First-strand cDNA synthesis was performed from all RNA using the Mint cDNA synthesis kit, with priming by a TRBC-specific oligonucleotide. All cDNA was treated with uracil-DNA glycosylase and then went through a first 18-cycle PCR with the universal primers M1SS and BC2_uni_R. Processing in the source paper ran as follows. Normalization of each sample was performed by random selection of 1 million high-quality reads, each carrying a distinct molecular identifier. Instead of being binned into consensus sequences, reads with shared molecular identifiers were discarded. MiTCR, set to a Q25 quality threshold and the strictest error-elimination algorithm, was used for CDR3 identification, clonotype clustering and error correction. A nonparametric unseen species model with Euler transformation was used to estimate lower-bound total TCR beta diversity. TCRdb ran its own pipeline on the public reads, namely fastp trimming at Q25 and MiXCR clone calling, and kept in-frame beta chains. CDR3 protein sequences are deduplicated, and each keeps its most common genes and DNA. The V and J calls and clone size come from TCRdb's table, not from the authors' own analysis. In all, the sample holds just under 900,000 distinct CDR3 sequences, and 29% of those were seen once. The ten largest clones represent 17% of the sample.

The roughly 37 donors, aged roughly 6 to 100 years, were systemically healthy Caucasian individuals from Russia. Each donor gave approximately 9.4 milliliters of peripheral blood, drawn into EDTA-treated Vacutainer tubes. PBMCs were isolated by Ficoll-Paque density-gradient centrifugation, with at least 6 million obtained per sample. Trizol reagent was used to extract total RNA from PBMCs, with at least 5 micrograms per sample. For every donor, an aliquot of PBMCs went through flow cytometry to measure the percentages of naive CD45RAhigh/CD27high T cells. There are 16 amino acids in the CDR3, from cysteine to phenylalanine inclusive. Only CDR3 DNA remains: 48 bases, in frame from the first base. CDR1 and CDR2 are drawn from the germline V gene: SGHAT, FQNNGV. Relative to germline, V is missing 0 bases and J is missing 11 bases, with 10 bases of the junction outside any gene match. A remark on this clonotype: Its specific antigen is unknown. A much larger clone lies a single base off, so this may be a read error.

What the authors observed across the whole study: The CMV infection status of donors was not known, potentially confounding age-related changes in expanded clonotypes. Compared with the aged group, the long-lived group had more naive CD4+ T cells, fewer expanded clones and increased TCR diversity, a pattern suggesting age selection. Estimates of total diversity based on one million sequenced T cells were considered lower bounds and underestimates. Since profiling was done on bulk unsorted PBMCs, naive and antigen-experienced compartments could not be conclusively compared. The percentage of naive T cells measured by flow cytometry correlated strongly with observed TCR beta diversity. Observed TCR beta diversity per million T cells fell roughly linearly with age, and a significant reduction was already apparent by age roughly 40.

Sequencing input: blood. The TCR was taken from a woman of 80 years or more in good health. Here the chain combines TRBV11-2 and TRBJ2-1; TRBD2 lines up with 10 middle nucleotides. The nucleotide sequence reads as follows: TGTGCCAGCAGCTTAGATCAGGGGATAGCGGGGGGACAGCAGTTCTTC. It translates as CASSLDQGIAGGQQFF.